What follows are 29 T cell receptor beta chains derived from one specimen sequenced in a study of somatic mutations in cytotoxic T cells in rheumatoid arthritis. TCRdb's copy holds only in-frame clones and misses some; the assay was immunoSEQ multiplex PCR. The table records fewer than 4,000 clones, roughly 72% of them present only once. The material sequenced was CD8+ T cells sorted from blood. All receptors derive from an adult with rheumatoid arthritis.

The chain joins TRBV28 to TRBJ1-4; D is possibly TRBD1 (5 bases). CDR1 and CDR2 (germline): MDHEN, SYDVKM. The CDR3 covers 15 residues. Trimming cost V 5 bases and J 4 bases, with 14 bases left between them. Here the CDR3 reads CASSQPGEGNEKLFF. In DNA, the CDR3 is TGTGCCAGCAGTCAACCGGGGGAGGGTAATGAAAAACTGTTTTTT.

On this clone itself: Mismatch with germline at one junction end may stem from a read error. The chain couples TRBV7-7 to TRBJ2-3; D gene unclear. The V gene's germline CDR1 is SSHAT and CDR2 FNYEAQ (reference sequence). CDR3 length: 15 amino acids. The CDR3 DNA is TGTGCTAGCAGTCTTACCCCGGTATTGACAGATACGCAGTATTTT. Translated, it gives CASSLTPVLTDTQYF.

The V call is TRBV9, the J call TRBJ1-1, with D unclear. The germline CDR1 and CDR2 sequences are SGDLS and YYNGEE. V was cut by 3 bases and J by 1 base, with 10 bases left in between. CDR3 length: 14 residues. CDR3 in amino acids: CASSAGGGNTEAFF. Here the CDR3 DNA reads TGTGCCAGCAGCGCCGGAGGAGGGAACACTGAAGCTTTCTTT.

The CDR3 nucleotides read TGTGCCAGCAGGCCCACGTTGTGGAGTTATGGCTACACCTTC. It codes for CASRPTLWSYGYTF. V and J are TRBV28 and TRBJ1-2; no definite D call. The CDR3 has 14 residues. Between the trimmed V and J ends, which lost 6 bases and 5 bases, there was a span of 16 bases. Germline assignment: CDR1 MDHEN and CDR2 SYDVKM.

In its sample, this clone was seen a few times. The chain couples TRBV2 to TRBJ2-7, with a tentative D call TRBD2 (5 bases). Trimming pared 8 bases from V and 0 bases from J, leaving 14 bases between. The CDR3 has 14 residues. In germline, CDR1 is SNHLY, CDR2 FYNNEI. The CDR3 bases are TGTGCCAGCTATAACGGGATCCTCTCCTACGAGCAGTACTTC. Its translation: CASYNGILSYEQYF.

This chain joins TRBV5-8 and TRBJ2-1; TRBD2 matches at 7 bases. This CDR3 is 16 amino acids long. Germline V lookup: CDR1 SGHTS, CDR2 YDEGEE. The ends lost 1 base at V and 8 bases at J; junction bases unmatched: 12. CDR3 loop: CASSLPTSVLRDEQFF. The CDR3 bases are TGTGCCAGCAGCTTGCCTACTAGCGTCCTAAGGGATGAGCAGTTCTTC.

The V call is TRBV5-6, the J call TRBJ2-7, with TRBD2 identical over 10 bases. Germline V gene sequence: CDR1 SGHDT, CDR2 YYEEEE. V was pared by 6 bases and J by 0 bases, with 12 bases of the junction left unmatched. The CDR3 is made up of 17 amino acids. CDR3 nucleotide sequence: TGTGCCAGCATCCCCTCCGGGACTAGCGTTTCCTCCTACGAGCAGTACTTC. Its protein is CASIPSGTSVSSYEQYF.

J is TRBJ1-1 and V is TRBV27; D is ambiguous. Trimming shortened V by 3 bases and J by 4 bases, and 15 bases separated the two germline ends. Germline assignment: CDR1 MNHEY and CDR2 SMNVEV (reference sequence). The CDR3 covers 15 residues. DNA for the CDR3: TGTGCCAGCAGTTTTTCGTGGGCTAGGAGCACTGAAGCTTTCTTT. Protein product: CASSFSWARSTEAFF.

A few counts support this clone. The genes are TRBV28 and TRBJ2-3, with 7 bases aligning to TRBD2. CDR3 length equals 18 residues. Germline lookup yields CDR1 MDHEN and CDR2 SYDVKM. After removal of 6 bases from V and 0 bases from J, the junction contained 15 bases not matched to a gene. CDR3 protein: CASSPWGGGLPSTDTQYF. CDR3 DNA sequence: TGTGCCAGCAGCCCTTGGGGCGGGGGACTTCCTAGCACAGATACGCAGTATTTT.

V and J are TRBV20-1 and TRBJ1-2; D not resolved. The CDR3 consists of 11 residues. The V and J ends lost 5 bases and 7 bases respectively, with 11 bases between them. CDR1 is DFQATT and CDR2 is SNEGSKA in the germline V gene (reference sequence). The CDR3 loop is CSAGWQRGYTF. In DNA, the CDR3 is TGCAGTGCTGGGTGGCAGCGTGGCTACACCTTC.

This chain links TRBV5-5 with TRBJ1-1; D is uncertain. V gave up 4 bases and J gave up 0 bases, with 7 bases separating them. The CDR3 contains 13 residues. The germline gives CDR1 SGHKS, CDR2 YYEKEE (reference sequence). DNA of the CDR3: TGTGCCAGCAGCCTAGATTTGAACACTGAAGCTTTCTTT. Protein sequence: CASSLDLNTEAFF.

The sample holds one count of this clone. V and J are TRBV28 and TRBJ1-1, with a weak D call TRBD1 (6 bases). The V gene lost 1 base and the J gene lost 0 bases, with 9 bases spanning the gap. Per germline, CDR1 MDHEN and CDR2 SYDVKM. The CDR3 runs 15 residues. CDR3 protein: CASSLFWDMNTEAFF. The DNA of the CDR3 is TGTGCCAGCAGTTTATTCTGGGACATGAACACTGAAGCTTTCTTT.

The sample holds one count of this clone. The chain carries TRBV6-5 and TRBJ2-2; D perhaps matches TRBD2 (7 bases). The ends were cut back, 2 bases at V and 6 bases at J, with 10 bases in the middle. CDR3 size: 14 residues. Germline CDR1 and CDR2: MNHEY and SVGAGI. Written as DNA, the CDR3 is TGTGCCAGCAGTTACGGGGGGGCGGCCGGGGAGCTGTTTTTT. Translation gives CASSYGGAAGELFF.

The chain carries TRBV13 and TRBJ2-7, with TRBD1 matching over 10 bases. The CDR3 is 15 amino acids. The V gene end was trimmed by 0 bases and the J gene end by 6 bases; junction bases not matched to a gene: 5. CDR1 PRHDT and CDR2 FYEKMQ come from the germline V gene (reference sequence). CDR3 DNA sequence: TGTGCCAGCAGCTTAGGGCCGGGACAGGGGACCGAGCAGTACTTC. It specifies CASSLGPGQGTEQYF. Together with reference TRBV13 and TRBJ2-7, the CDR3 gives the full variable domain: AAGVIQSPRHLIKEKRETATLKCYPIPRHDTVYWYQQGPGQDPQFLISFYEKMQSDKGSIPDRFSAQQFSDYHSELNMSSLELGDSALYFCASSLGPGQGTEQYFGPGTRLTVT.

This clone was picked up a small number of times. The chain has TRBV7-2 and TRBJ2-7; the match to TRBD2 covers 7 bases. Germline loops: CDR1 SGHTA, CDR2 FQGNSA. The CDR3 loop spans 14 amino acids. The J segment lost 3 bases and the V segment lost 1 base, leaving 3 bases of the junction unmatched. The CDR3 spells CASSLVGGVYEQYF. CDR3 DNA sequence: TGTGCCAGCAGCTTAGTTGGGGGGGTCTACGAGCAGTACTTC.

The V call is TRBV9, the J call TRBJ1-3; D unclear. The CDR3 contains 15 residues. The germline CDR1 and CDR2 sequences are SGDLS and YYNGEE. V dropped 0 bases and J dropped 0 bases, with 7 bases sitting between them. The chain's CDR3 is CASSVGRSSGNTIYF. CDR3 sequence (DNA): TGTGCCAGCAGCGTAGGAAGGAGCTCTGGAAACACCATATATTTT.

V and J are TRBV6-1 and TRBJ2-7; possibly TRBD1 for D (6 bases). The germline V gene encodes CDR1 MNHNS and CDR2 SASEGT. V was pared by 4 bases and J by 4 bases, with 14 bases between. The CDR3 covers 14 residues. The CDR3 DNA reads as TGTGCCAGCAGTGTACAGGGACCACAATACGAGCAGTACTTC. This codes for CASSVQGPQYEQYF.

By share of the sample, this clone is large. CDR3 amino acids: CASTGGWGSTSEQYF. The CDR3 nucleotides are TGTGCCAGCACCGGGGGGTGGGGCTCGACGAGCGAGCAGTACTTC. The rearrangement links TRBV2 to TRBJ2-7, with 7 bases aligning to TRBD2. There are 15 residues in the CDR3. Germline assignment: CDR1 SNHLY and CDR2 FYNNEI. The junction had 15 bases not matched to a gene; V was cut back by 7 bases and J by 6 bases.

This sequence joins TRBV13 and TRBJ2-1, with 10 bases matching TRBD2. Germline CDR1 is PRHDT and CDR2 is FYEKMQ (reference sequence). The CDR3 has 16 residues. Trimming took 4 bases from V and 7 from J; bases not matched to a gene: 10. CDR3 loop: CASSSLSGRAENEQFF. In DNA, the CDR3 is TGTGCCAGCAGCTCACTAAGCGGGAGGGCCGAGAATGAGCAGTTCTTC.

The gene calls are TRBV28 and TRBJ1-4; a weak D match, TRBD1 (6 bases). The germline V and J ends were trimmed by 5 bases and 2 bases, with 12 bases remaining between them. The CDR3 sequence is 15 residues long. CDR1 is MDHEN, CDR2 SYDVKM, per germline. Here the CDR3 reads CASSQPGETNEKLFF. CDR3 nucleotide sequence: TGTGCCAGCAGTCAGCCAGGGGAGACTAATGAAAAACTGTTTTTT.

The CDR3 sequence: CASSSRTGPNSGNTIYF. In DNA form, the CDR3 reads TGTGCCAGCAGCTCACGGACAGGCCCCAACTCTGGAAACACCATATATTTT. The chain recombines TRBV7-2 with TRBJ1-3, with 7 bases that match TRBD1. In germline, CDR1 is SGHTA, CDR2 FQGNSA. Trimming at V came to 4 bases and at J to 0 bases, leaving 9 bases not matched to a gene. The CDR3 loop spans 17 amino acids.

V gene TRBV4-1 combines with J gene TRBJ1-6, with 9 nucleotides matching TRBD1. The CDR3 sequence is 16 residues long. With V trimmed by 6 bases and J by 1 base, 4 bases remained unmatched. Germline lookup yields CDR1 MGHRA and CDR2 YSYEKL. The CDR3 loop reads CASSRQGVSYNSPLHF. The CDR3 DNA is TGCGCCAGCAGTAGACAGGGGGTGTCCTATAATTCACCCCTCCACTTT.

The CDR3 loop reads CASSYRGDQPQHF. Written as DNA, the CDR3 is TGTGCCAGCAGTTACCGGGGGGATCAGCCCCAGCATTTT. The genes are TRBV6-5 and TRBJ1-5; maybe TRBD1 (5 bases). The CDR3 spans 13 residues. V lost 2 bases to trimming and J lost 5 bases, with 7 bases between them. CDR1 MNHEY and CDR2 SVGAGI come from the germline V gene.

The rearrangement uses TRBV10-3 and TRBJ2-7; 11 nucleotides match TRBD1. CDR3 length equals 13 residues. Trimming took 9 bases from V and 1 from J; bases not matched to a gene: 2. Germline loops: CDR1 ENHRY, CDR2 SYGVKD. The CDR3 here is CAIGTGGSYEQYF. The CDR3 coding sequence is TGTGCCATTGGGACAGGGGGATCCTACGAGCAGTACTTC.

The chain combines TRBV9 with TRBJ1-2, with no clear D. V was trimmed by 4 bases and J by 3 bases, leaving 13 bases between them. Germline CDR1 reads SGDLS; CDR2 reads YYNGEE. The CDR3 sequence is 14 residues long. The CDR3 DNA reads TGTGCCAGCAGCCCCCCCGGCCTCCACTATGGCTACACCTTC. It encodes CASSPPGLHYGYTF.

The chain employs TRBV7-3 and TRBJ2-3; D possibly corresponds to TRBD2 (5 bases). V dropped 4 bases and J dropped 1 base, with 9 bases sitting between them. The CDR3 sequence is 14 residues long. The germline V gene encodes CDR1 SGHTA and CDR2 FQGTGA. CDR3 amino acids: CASSSVGGTDTQYF. CDR3 DNA sequence: TGTGCCAGCAGCTCCGTGGGAGGCACAGATACGCAGTATTTT.

The genes are TRBV16 and TRBJ2-2; D is uncertain. V lost 3 bases, J lost 6 bases, and 11 bases lay in between. The CDR3 extends over 14 amino acids. CDR1 is KGHSY, CDR2 FQNENV, per germline. The CDR3 DNA is TGTGCCAGCAGCCAGGAAAGCCGGGCCGGGGAGCTGTTTTTT. It codes for CASSQESRAGELFF.

Judged by abundance, this clone is large. The CDR3 coding sequence is TGTGCCAGCAACTCCGGACAGGGCTCCTACGAGCAGTACTTC. It specifies CASNSGQGSYEQYF. J is TRBJ2-7 and V is TRBV7-9; 8 bases agree with TRBD1. Germline lookup yields CDR1 SEHNR and CDR2 FQNEAQ (reference sequence). With 7 bases clipped from V and 0 bases from J, the junction kept 5 bases outside the gene matches. This CDR3 is built from 14 residues.

The V and J genes are TRBV5-6 and TRBJ2-5; 11 nucleotides line up with TRBD2. The ends lost 5 bases at V and 1 base at J; junction bases unmatched: 1. The CDR3 consists of 14 residues. Germline values: CDR1 SGHDT, CDR2 YYEEEE. The DNA of the CDR3 is TGTGCCAGCAGTGGGACTAGCGGCCAAGAGACCCAGTACTTC. As protein: CASSGTSGQETQYF.